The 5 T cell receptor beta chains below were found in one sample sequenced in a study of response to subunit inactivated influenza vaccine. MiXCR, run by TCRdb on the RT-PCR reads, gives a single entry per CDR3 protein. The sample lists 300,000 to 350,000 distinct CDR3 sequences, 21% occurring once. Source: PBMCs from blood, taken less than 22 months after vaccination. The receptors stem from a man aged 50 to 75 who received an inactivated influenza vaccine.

The CDR3, as DNA: TGCAGCGCGGGGACAGGGGTTTACGAGCAGTACTTC. Protein product: CSAGTGVYEQYF. The chain employs TRBV29-1 and TRBJ2-7, with 10 nucleotides matching TRBD1. This CDR3 region has 12 residues. V lost 7 bases to trimming and J lost 4 bases; unmatched junction nucleotides: 4. Per the germline V gene, CDR1 is SQVTM and CDR2 is ANQGSEA.

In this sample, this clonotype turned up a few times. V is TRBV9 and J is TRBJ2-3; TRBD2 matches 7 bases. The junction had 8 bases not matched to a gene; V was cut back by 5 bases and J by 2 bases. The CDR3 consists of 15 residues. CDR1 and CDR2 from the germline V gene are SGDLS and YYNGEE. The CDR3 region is CASRGGSGITDTQYF. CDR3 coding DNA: TGTGCCAGCAGGGGGGGGTCCGGGATCACAGATACGCAGTATTTT.

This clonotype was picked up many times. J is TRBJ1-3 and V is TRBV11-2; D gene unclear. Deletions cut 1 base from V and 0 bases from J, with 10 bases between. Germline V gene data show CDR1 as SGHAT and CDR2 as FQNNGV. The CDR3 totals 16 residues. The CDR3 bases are TGTGCCAGCAGCTTAGGTTACATAAGCTCTGGAAACACCATATATTTT. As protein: CASSLGYISSGNTIYF.

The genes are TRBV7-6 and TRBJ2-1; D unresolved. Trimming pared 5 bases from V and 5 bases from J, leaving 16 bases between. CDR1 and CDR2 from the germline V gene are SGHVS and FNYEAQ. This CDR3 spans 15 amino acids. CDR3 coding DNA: TGTGCCAGCAGCAATGGGTACAGAGCCAACAATGAGCAGTTCTTC. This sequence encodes CASSNGYRANNEQFF. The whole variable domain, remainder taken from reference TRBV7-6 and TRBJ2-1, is GAGVSQSPRYKVTKRGQDVALRCDPISGHVSLYWYRQALGQGPEFLTYFNYEAQQDKSGLPNDRFSAERPEGSISTLTIQRTEQRDSAMYRCASSNGYRANNEQFFGPGTRLTVL.

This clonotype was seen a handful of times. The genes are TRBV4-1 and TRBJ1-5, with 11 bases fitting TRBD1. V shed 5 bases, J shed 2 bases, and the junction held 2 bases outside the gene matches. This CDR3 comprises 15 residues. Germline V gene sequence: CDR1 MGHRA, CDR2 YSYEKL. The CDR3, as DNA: TGCGCCAGCAGCACGGACAGGGGGCGCAATCAGCCCCAGCATTTT. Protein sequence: CASSTDRGRNQPQHF.